This entry is about one T cell receptor beta chain. Which antigen it targets is not known. Lacking the conserved final phenylalanine or tryptophan, this CDR3 likely reflects a read error. The sample belongs to a study of tumor-infiltrating lymphocytes in primary liver carcinoma (dated by TCRdb to about 2017). For the wider study: Between November 2015 and early 2016, roughly 5 patients in China with histopathologically diagnosed primary liver carcinoma had their tumors surgically resected. The five patients, three men and two women aged 30 to 69 years, had hepatocellular carcinoma (four) or combined HCC and intrahepatic cholangiocarcinoma (one). Tumors of the five patients were stage T1-T3 N0M0 with maximum diameters of about 4 to 10 cm. Each sample produced roughly 3.65 to 7.13 million productive TCRbeta reads, and read depth showed no significant difference between tissue types. TCRbeta repertoire sequencing, expression microarrays and whole-exome sequencing were combined in the study across five regions of each liver tumor, with adjacent normal tissue and blood also included. TCRbeta repertoire sequencing covered 35 specimens from 5 patients: around 25 tumor regions, 5 adjacent noncancerous liver tissues and 5 peripheral blood samples. High reproducibility was observed for the technical replicate repertoires, with mean shared-clone rates around 0.89 and correlation coefficients above 0.95. The paper as a whole reports these results and caveats: Only the TCR beta chain was sequenced, so true repertoire diversity is likely underestimated because unpaired alpha chains were not captured. Comparison of CD4+ and CD8+ T cell repertoires was precluded by the use of bulk unsorted samples. Repertoire overlap was found to be higher between tumor regions (mean around 35%) than between tumor-adjacent (around 17%) or tumor-blood (approximately 15%) pairs, consistent with antigen-driven expansion. Compared with blood, tumors had a significantly larger share of the repertoire taken up by the top 250 clones (p = 0.039). With just 4 or 5 patients in the study, the authors point out that the findings should be validated in a larger study.

Blood RNA was extracted from unsorted whole blood with TRIzol reagent; germline DNA came from the DNeasy Blood & Tissue kit. Chronic HBV infection was present in the patients, and the patients were treatment-naive at sampling. Before surgery, roughly 4 milliliters of peripheral blood were drawn into K2EDTA tubes. TCRbeta-specific cDNA was reverse-transcribed from 500 ng total RNA using a constant-region primer and ProtoScript II reverse transcriptase. TCRbeta libraries were built with three nested multiplex PCR rounds, a slightly modified ARM-PCR procedure. Multiplex TRBV1-TRBV30 forward primers and a Cbeta reverse primer were used in the first two PCR rounds, each of which was run for around 10 cycles. Sample barcodes and Illumina adapters were added in a final 25-cycle PCR using Deep VentR polymerase. Before sequencing, amplicons of 200-500 bp were gel-purified using a QIAquick gel extraction kit. TCRbeta amplicons were sequenced on an Illumina HiSeq 2500 with 250-bp paired-end reads. As for the authors' bioinformatics: Trimmomatic v0.33 was used to quality-trim the reads, and FLASH v1.2.11 was used to merge paired reads so that full CDR3 sequences could be recovered. MiGEC v1.2.1b assigned V, D and J germline segments to the rearranged TCRbeta sequences. VDJtools v1.0.0 computed clonotype statistics and Shannon-Wiener diversity indices. Except for diversity analysis, only the 250 most abundant clonotypes of each sample were used in subsequent analyses to reduce sampling bias. The public reads were reprocessed in TCRdb via fastp at Q25 and MiXCR, keeping in-frame beta chains. Under each unique CDR3 protein, matching rows form one entry showing the most common genes and DNA. These V and J calls derive from TCRdb rather than the authors' analysis. In this sample the table shows about 300,000 distinct CDR3 sequences, 65% of which occur a single time. Roughly 9% of the sample is in the top ten clones.

Via the germline V gene, CDR1 is MNHEY and CDR2 SVGEGT. With termini counted, the CDR3 has 14 amino acids. Only the CDR3 DNA stays, 42 bases, in frame from base 1. The sample consisted of peripheral blood. This receptor was taken from a man aged 40-50 years with primary liver carcinoma and hepatitis B virus infection. The receptor chain draws on TRBV6-2 or TRBV6-3 and TRBJ2-7, with TRBD1 as a weak D call on 5 bases. The CDR3 protein is CAGSSRQSRFEQYL. Here is the DNA: TGTGCCGGCAGTTCCAGACAGAGTCGGTTCGAGCAGTACTTA.